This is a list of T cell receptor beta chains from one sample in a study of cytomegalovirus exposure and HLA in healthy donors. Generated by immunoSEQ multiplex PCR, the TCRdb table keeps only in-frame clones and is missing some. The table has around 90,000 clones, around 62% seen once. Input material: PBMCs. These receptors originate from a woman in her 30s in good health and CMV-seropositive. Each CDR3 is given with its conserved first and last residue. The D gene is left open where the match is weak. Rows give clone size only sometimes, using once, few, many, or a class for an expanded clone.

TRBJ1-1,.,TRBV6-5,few,CASSYSKIDMNTEAFF,TGTGCCAGCAGTTACTCGAAAATCGACATGAACACTGAAGCTTTCTTT
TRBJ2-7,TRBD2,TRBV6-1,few,CASSEGTSGTYEQYF,TGTGCCAGCAGTGAAGGGACTAGCGGGACCTACGAGCAGTACTTC
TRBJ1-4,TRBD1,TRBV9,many,CASSPTGGLWANEKLFF,TGTGCCAGCAGCCCTACAGGGGGCTTGTGGGCTAATGAAAAACTGTTTTTT
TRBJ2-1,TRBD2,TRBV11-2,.,CASKKAGGLIEQFF,TGTGCCAGCAAAAAGGCGGGGGGGCTAATTGAGCAGTTCTTC
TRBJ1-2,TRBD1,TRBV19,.,CASSISGQGLTYYGYTF,TGTGCCAGTAGTATAAGCGGACAGGGGTTGACTTACTATGGCTACACCTTC
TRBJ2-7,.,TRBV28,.,CASSLPDSYEQYF,TGTGCCAGCAGTTTACCAGACTCCTACGAGCAGTACTTC
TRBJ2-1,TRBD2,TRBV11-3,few,CASSTGGPNEQFF,TGTGCCAGCAGCACGGGGGGGCCGAATGAGCAGTTCTTC
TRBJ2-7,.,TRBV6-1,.,CASSELGSPSYEQYF,TGTGCCAGCAGTGAACTCGGTAGCCCCTCCTACGAGCAGTACTTC
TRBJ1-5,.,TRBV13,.,CASSLSGARRNQPQHF,TGTGCCAGCAGCTTAAGTGGCGCCAGGAGGAATCAGCCCCAGCATTTT
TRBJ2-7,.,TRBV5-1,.,CASSFGIPGAYEQYF,TGCGCCAGCAGCTTTGGCATCCCGGGGGCCTACGAGCAGTACTTC
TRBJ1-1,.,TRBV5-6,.,CASRAGMNTEAFF,TGTGCCAGCAGAGCCGGGATGAACACTGAAGCTTTCTTT
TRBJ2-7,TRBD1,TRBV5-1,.,CASSSRTGGGEQYF,TGCGCCAGCAGCTCCAGGACAGGGGGAGGCGAGCAGTACTTC
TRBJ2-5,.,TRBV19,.,CASSLRGKQETQYF,TGTGCCAGTAGTTTGAGGGGGAAGCAAGAGACCCAGTACTTC
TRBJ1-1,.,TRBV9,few,CASSVGGGAGNTEAFF,TGTGCCAGCAGCGTAGGAGGGGGGGCCGGGAACACTGAAGCTTTCTTT
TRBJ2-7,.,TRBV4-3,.,CASSQVLSGSSYEQYF,TGCGCCAGCAGCCAAGTTTTGTCGGGGAGCTCCTACGAGCAGTACTTC
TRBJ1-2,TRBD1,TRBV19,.,CASREDRDLGNYGYTF,TGTGCCAGTAGAGAGGACAGGGATCTGGGTAACTATGGCTACACCTTC
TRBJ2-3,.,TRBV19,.,CASNQGSTDTQYF,TGTGCCAGTAATCAGGGCAGCACAGATACGCAGTATTTT
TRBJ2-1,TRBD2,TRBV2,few,CAFSGGAVLEQFF,TGTGCCTTTAGCGGGGGGGCCGTATTAGAGCAGTTCTTC
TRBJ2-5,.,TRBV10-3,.,CAIREGRGREETQYF,TGTGCCATCAGGGAGGGGCGGGGGCGGGAAGAGACCCAGTACTTC
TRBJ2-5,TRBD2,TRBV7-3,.,CASSSGGAQTQYF,TGTGCCAGCAGTAGCGGGGGGGCACAGACCCAGTACTTC
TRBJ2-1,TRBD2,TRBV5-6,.,CASSRLAGGGEFF,TGTGCCAGCAGCAGACTAGCGGGGGGTGGCGAGTTCTTC
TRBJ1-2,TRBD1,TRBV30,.,CAYQGEAYGYTF,TGTGCCTATCAGGGGGAGGCCTATGGCTACACCTTC
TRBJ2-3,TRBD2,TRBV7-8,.,CASSLVGASGTDTQYF,TGTGCCAGCAGCTTAGTTGGAGCTAGCGGGACAGATACGCAGTATTTT
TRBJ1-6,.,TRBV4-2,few,CASSLEGDSPLHF,TGTGCCAGCAGCCTCGAGGGGGATTCACCCCTCCACTTT
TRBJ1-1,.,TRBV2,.,CASSEGETEAFF,TGTGCCAGCAGTGAAGGGGAGACTGAAGCTTTCTTT
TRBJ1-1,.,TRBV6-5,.,CASSSTQGVTEAFF,TGTGCCAGCAGTTCCACGCAGGGTGTCACTGAAGCTTTCTTT
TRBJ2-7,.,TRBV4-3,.,CASSQGGYEQYF,TGCGCCAGCAGCCAAGGAGGTTACGAGCAGTACTTC
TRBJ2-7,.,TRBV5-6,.,CASSLGAPITKQYF,TGTGCCAGCAGCTTGGGGGCCCCAATTACGAAGCAGTACTTC
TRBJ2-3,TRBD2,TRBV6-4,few,CASSEGTSADTQYF,TGTGCCAGCAGTGAAGGGACTAGCGCAGATACGCAGTATTTT
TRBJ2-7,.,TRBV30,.,CAWSVPRIGEKGSYEQYF,TGTGCCTGGAGTGTACCAAGAATAGGGGAAAAGGGCTCCTACGAGCAGTACTTC
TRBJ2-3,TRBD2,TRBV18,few,CASSPAGLAGGPTQYF,TGTGCCAGCTCACCAGCTGGACTAGCGGGGGGCCCGACGCAGTATTTT
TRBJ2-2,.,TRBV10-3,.,CAISATGELFF,TGTGCCATCAGTGCTACCGGGGAGCTGTTTTTT
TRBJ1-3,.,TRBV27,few,CASKKLSSGNTIYF,TGTGCCAGCAAAAAACTAAGTTCTGGAAACACCATATATTTT
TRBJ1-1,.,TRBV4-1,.,CASSQGGQTLGEAFF,TGCGCCAGCAGCCAAGGTGGACAGACCCTAGGTGAAGCTTTCTTT
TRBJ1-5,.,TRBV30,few,CAWQQGPNQPQHF,TGTGCCTGGCAACAGGGTCCGAATCAGCCCCAGCATTTT
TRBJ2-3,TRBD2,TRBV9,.,CASSVTPWTSGGTDTQYF,TGTGCCAGCAGCGTAACCCCCTGGACTAGCGGGGGGACAGATACGCAGTATTTT
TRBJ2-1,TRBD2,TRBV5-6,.,CASSLSSGGGGYYNEQFF,TGTGCCAGCAGCTTGTCCTCCGGCGGCGGGGGTTACTACAATGAGCAGTTCTTC
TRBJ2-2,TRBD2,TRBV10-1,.,CASSDRGGTGELFF,TGCGCCAGCAGTGATCGGGGGGGCACCGGGGAGCTGTTTTTT
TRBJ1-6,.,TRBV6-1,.,CASSESRLLLTPLHF,TGTGCCAGCAGTGAATCCCGTCTTCTACTAACCCCCCTCCACTTT
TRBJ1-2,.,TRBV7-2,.,CASSLGEGYGYTF,TGTGCCAGCAGCTTAGGGGAGGGTTATGGCTACACCTTC
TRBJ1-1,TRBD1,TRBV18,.,CASSPGQGGTEAFF,TGTGCCAGCTCACCGGGACAGGGAGGGACTGAAGCTTTCTTT
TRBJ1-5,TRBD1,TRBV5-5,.,CASSKGTGVNQPQHF,TGTGCCAGCAGCAAGGGGACAGGTGTCAATCAGCCCCAGCATTTT
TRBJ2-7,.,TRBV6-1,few,CASSEEMGAAYEQYF,TGTGCCAGCAGTGAGGAGATGGGAGCAGCCTACGAGCAGTACTTC
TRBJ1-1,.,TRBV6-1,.,CASTPQRGGTEAFF,TGTGCCAGCACCCCCCAGCGCGGGGGCACTGAAGCTTTCTTT
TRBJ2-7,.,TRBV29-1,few,CSVEESTARVVEQYF,TGCAGCGTTGAAGAGAGCACCGCTCGGGTTGTCGAGCAGTACTTC
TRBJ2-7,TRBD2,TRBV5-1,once,CASSLSTGGYEQYF,TGCGCCAGCAGCTTGTCGACGGGGGGCTACGAGCAGTACTTC